A single TCR beta chain is shown here with its context. Its antigen is as yet unknown. Healthy bone marrow donors made up the donors. The data belong to a study of cytomegalovirus exposure and HLA in healthy donors. V was pared by 6 bases and J by 10 bases, with 13 bases between. This CDR3 contains 12 residues. Germline V gene lookup returns CDR1 MNHNY and CDR2 SVGAGI (reference sequence). General study results and limits: Per published accounts, TCR beta sequences correctly predicted the HLA-A and HLA-B alleles of most subjects. Later analysis found that TCR beta chains associated with HLA were more clonally expanded than other, equally common chains.

The PCR had 60 Vbeta and 13 Jbeta primers. The data were produced by immunoSEQ multiplex PCR, yet TCRdb's version contains in-frame clones alone and is incomplete. The table has some 130,000 clones, roughly 82% seen once. This chain uses TRBV6-6 with TRBJ2-1; no clear D gene. Specimen: PBMCs. The TCR comes from a male donor in good health and CMV-seropositive. The CDR3 loop reads CASRVRLGEQFF. In DNA form, the CDR3 reads TGTGCCAGCAGAGTGCGTCTCGGGGAGCAGTTCTTC.